This entry lists 2 T cell receptor beta chains sequenced from one sample in a study of cytomegalovirus exposure and HLA in healthy donors. Primers for the PCR totalled 60 Vbeta and 13 Jbeta. Some clones are missing from TCRdb's copy, which holds only in-frame ones; the method was immunoSEQ multiplex PCR. The top ten clones hold around 0.7% of a sample with 100,000 to 150,000 clones, approximately 80% of them seen once. The sample comprised PBMCs. These TCRs come from a man younger than 30 in good health and CMV-seronegative.

This chain links TRBV9 with TRBJ1-2, with D unclear. Trimming cost V 0 bases and J 6 bases, with 12 bases left between them. In germline, CDR1 is SGDLS, CDR2 YYNGEE. The CDR3 consists of 14 residues. The CDR3 coding sequence is TGTGCCAGCAGCGTAGTGGACCGGGATGATGGCTACACCTTC. Translated: CASSVVDRDDGYTF.

The gene calls are TRBV6-5 and TRBJ1-2, with 7 nucleotides matching TRBD1. The CDR3 spans 14 residues. Germline loops: CDR1 MNHEY, CDR2 SVGAGI. Germline trimming cut 5 bases from V and 2 bases from J; bases unmatched to any gene: 5. CDR3 coding DNA: TGTGCCAGCAGTCCCAGGGGGTCCAACTATGGCTACACCTTC. Translated, it gives CASSPRGSNYGYTF.